The subject of this entry is one T cell receptor beta chain. As yet, its antigen is unknown. The sample originates from a study of CD8+CD57+ T cells in acquired aplastic anemia. Study-level background: Sorted CD4+ and CD8+ cells yielded DNA averaging approximately 3 ug. Healthy donor CD4+ cell samples had a mean of around 10 million reads. General study findings and limits: A significant difference in CD8+ Simpson's diversity between patients and controls was not found. Patients and controls turned out to have around 29 CD8+ CDR3 sequences in common.

TCR beta VDJ and CDR3 were profiled, and genomic DNA was the template. TCRdb used MiXCR to reprocess the reads, holding one entry per CDR3 protein. This sample carries 33,000 or so distinct CDR3 sequences, approximately 73% of them seen once, and the ten largest clones take about 23%. The sample was sorted CD4+, CD8+, or CD8+CD57+ T cells (not recorded which) from PBMCs. The source of this sequence is a human donor in good health, serving as a control.

The CDR3 is CASTSGGGGNTIYF. The CDR3 coding sequence is TGTGCCAGCACTTCAGGGGGAGGTGGAAACACCATATATTTT. V and J are TRBV6-2 or TRBV6-3 and TRBJ1-3; TRBD1 matches 7 bases. Germline trimming cut 7 bases from V and 3 bases from J; bases unmatched to any gene: 6. Per the germline V gene, CDR1 is MNHEY and CDR2 is SVGEGT. CDR3 length equals 14 residues.